These 27 T cell receptor beta chains originate from one sample sequenced in a study of blood T cells in healthy people across ages. A second PCR, run for about 6 to 12 cycles, used a sample-barcoded 5' primer plus a J-beta primer mix. Via MiXCR, TCRdb re-called the 5' RACE reads, giving one row per CDR3 protein. Of some 1.1 million distinct CDR3 sequences in the sample, 35% to 40% were seen once. The source material was blood. The receptors here all came from a man aged 18-30 years in good health.

This chain joins TRBV24-1 and TRBJ1-2, with D possibly TRBD1 on 5 matching bases. Trimming removed 6 bases from V and 2 bases from J, with 6 bases in between. Germline lookup yields CDR1 KGHDR and CDR2 SFDVKD. The CDR3 has 12 amino acids. CDR3 sequence: CATSRGNYGYTF. CDR3 bases: TGTGCCACCAGTCGGGGGAACTATGGCTACACCTTC.

This clonotype occurred a few times. The chain couples TRBV7-6 to TRBJ1-4; D not resolved. Germline V gene data show CDR1 as SGHVS and CDR2 as FNYEAQ. This CDR3 contains 15 residues. V was pared by 5 bases and J by 5 bases, with 15 bases between. This CDR3 reads CASSPNSARNEKLFF. The CDR3, as DNA: TGTGCCAGCAGCCCCAACAGCGCAAGGAATGAAAAACTGTTTTTT.

The rearrangement links TRBV24-1 to TRBJ2-2, with D hard to call. Germline-derived CDR1 and CDR2 are KGHDR and SFDVKD. V lost 7 bases to trimming and J lost 9 bases, with 11 bases between them. The CDR3 runs 12 residues. The CDR3 spells CATRSQSRELFF. The CDR3 DNA reads as TGTGCCACCAGATCACAGTCCCGGGAGCTGTTTTTT.

The chain has TRBV2 and TRBJ2-1; weak D call: TRBD1 (6 bases). Germline V gives CDR1 SNHLY, CDR2 FYNNEI. This CDR3 is built from 13 residues. V lost 4 bases and J lost 7, with 11 bases in between. CDR3 sequence: CASSGDRMNEQFF. The CDR3 DNA sequence: TGTGCCAGCAGTGGAGACAGGATGAATGAGCAGTTCTTC.

This clonotype was recorded a few times. The chain joins TRBV12-3 or TRBV12-4 to TRBJ1-2, with D tentatively TRBD1 (5 bases). V was clipped by 4 bases and J by 3 bases, with 9 bases between them. This CDR3 comprises 13 residues. The CDR3: CASSWAGHYGYTF. The CDR3 coding sequence is TGTGCCAGCAGTTGGGCAGGGCACTATGGCTACACCTTC.

The rearrangement links TRBV21-1 to TRBJ2-2; the table's TRBD1 call for D was not verified on the DNA. TRBV21-1 is flagged as a pseudogene. The CDR3 sequence is 17 residues long. The chain's CDR3 is CASSKERGTHYTGELFF. CDR3 bases: TGTGCCAGCAGCAAAGAGAGGGGGACGCATTACACCGGGGAGCTGTTTTTT.

A few counts support this clonotype. The gene calls are TRBV5-6 and TRBJ1-5; no firm D call. This CDR3 has 15 amino acids. CDR1 and CDR2 from the germline V gene are SGHDT and YYEEEE. V lost 0 bases to trimming and J lost 3 bases, with 10 bases between them. The CDR3 region is CASSLGVGINQPQHF. CDR3 nucleotides: TGTGCCAGCAGCTTGGGGGTAGGCATCAATCAGCCCCAGCATTTT.

This clonotype was counted between two and nine times. V gene TRBV27 combines with J gene TRBJ1-1; a possible D gene is TRBD1 (5 bases). The V gene's germline CDR1 is MNHEY and CDR2 SMNVEV (reference sequence). V was clipped by 4 bases and J by 5 bases, with 11 bases between them. This CDR3 spans 13 amino acids. In nucleotides, the CDR3 is TGTGCCAGCAGTTATGGGACGTCAACTGAAGCTTTCTTT. Its protein is CASSYGTSTEAFF.

The chain employs TRBV7-2 and TRBJ2-1; no clear D. The V and J ends lost 3 bases and 13 bases respectively, with 22 bases between them. The CDR3 sequence is 15 residues long. Germline V lookup: CDR1 SGHTA, CDR2 FQGNSA. The CDR3 nucleotides are TGTGCCAGCAGCTTCTTGACCGGGCCACAAGAGACCCAGTTCTTC. Its protein product is CASSFLTGPQETQFF.

This chain links TRBV6-2 or TRBV6-3 with TRBJ1-2; 8 nucleotides line up with TRBD1. Germline V lookup: CDR1 MNHEY, CDR2 SVGEGT. Trimming at V came to 6 bases and at J to 2 bases, leaving 11 bases not matched to a gene. The CDR3 loop spans 16 amino acids. CDR3 region: CASRHLGQGENYGYTF. DNA of the CDR3: TGTGCCAGCAGGCACCTCGGACAGGGTGAAAACTATGGCTACACCTTC.

Comment on this clonotype: A much larger clone lies a single base off, so this may be a read error. The V gene is TRBV7-2, the J gene TRBJ2-3; weak D call: TRBD2 (6 bases). Per germline, CDR1 SGHTA and CDR2 FQGNSA. The CDR3 sequence is 15 residues long. CDR3 nucleotide sequence: TGTGCCAACAGCGGTAGCGGTCTTAGCACAGATACGCAGTATTTT. Protein sequence: CANSGSGLSTDTQYF.

This clonotype was found a few times. The rearrangement links TRBV7-7 to TRBJ2-3; D is possibly TRBD2 (5 bases). The V and J ends lost 5 bases and 2 bases respectively, with 14 bases between them. The CDR3 loop spans 15 amino acids. CDR1 is SSHAT and CDR2 is FNYEAQ in the germline V gene (reference sequence). The CDR3 sequence: CASSLSRLPTDTQYF. CDR3 sequence (DNA): TGTGCCAGCAGCCTCAGTCGACTACCCACAGATACGCAGTATTTT.

The CDR3 DNA is TGTGCCAGCAGCGTAGATTCCCGAACGGCAGATACGCAGTATTTT. Its translation is CASSVDSRTADTQYF. The rearrangement joins TRBV9 to TRBJ2-3; no reliable D call. In germline, CDR1 is SGDLS, CDR2 YYNGEE. V was clipped by 0 bases and J by 4 bases, with 12 bases between them. The length of the CDR3 is 15 residues.

The J gene is TRBJ2-1, the V gene TRBV21-1; TRBD2, the table's D call, was not compared with the DNA. TRBV21-1 is flagged as a pseudogene. There are 14 residues in the CDR3. The CDR3 sequence: CASRLPNSYNEQFF. The CDR3, as DNA: TGTGCCAGCAGGCTCCCAAACTCCTACAATGAGCAGTTCTTC.

The chain uses TRBV6-2 or TRBV6-3 and TRBJ1-2; TRBD1 aligns across 7 bases. With V trimmed by 4 bases and J by 2 bases, 7 bases remained unmatched. CDR1 is MNHEY and CDR2 is SVGEGT in the germline V gene. The CDR3 spans 15 residues. In DNA form, the CDR3 reads TGTGCCAGCAGTTGCCTCAGACAGGGAAACTATGGCTACACCTTC. Encoded protein: CASSCLRQGNYGYTF.

V and J are TRBV3-1 and TRBJ1-5; the D is unclear. The germline CDR1 and CDR2 sequences are LGHDT and YNNKEL (reference sequence). This CDR3 spans 15 amino acids. Trimming cost V 1 base and J 0 bases, with 7 bases left between them. This CDR3 is CASSQGEGSNQPQHF. DNA of the CDR3: TGTGCCAGCAGCCAAGGGGAGGGTAGCAATCAGCCCCAGCATTTT.

With regard to this clonotype: A read error may produce the germline difference seen at one junction end. This chain uses TRBV9 with TRBJ2-3; TRBD2 aligns across 8 bases. This CDR3 has 15 amino acids. The germline V gene encodes CDR1 SGDLS and CDR2 YYNGEE. The CDR3 is CASSVEGTRVDRQYF. DNA of the CDR3: TGTGCCAGCAGCGTAGAGGGGACTAGGGTCGATAGGCAGTATTTT.

This clonotype was observed many times. This chain connects TRBV5-1 to TRBJ1-1; 7 positions agree with TRBD1. There are 17 residues in the CDR3. After removal of 5 bases from V and 0 bases from J, the junction contained 13 bases not matched to a gene. Germline V lookup: CDR1 SGHRS, CDR2 YFSETQ. CDR3 bases: TGCGCCAGCAGACTCGGTGGGACAGAACTAATGAACACTGAAGCTTTCTTT. This sequence encodes CASRLGGTELMNTEAFF.

The rearrangement uses TRBV24-1 and TRBJ2-1; a possible D gene is TRBD1 (6 bases). CDR1 is KGHDR, CDR2 SFDVKD, per germline. CDR3 length: 13 amino acids. V was pared by 1 base and J by 7 bases, with 7 bases between. CDR3 loop: CATSDFQGNEQFF. CDR3 DNA sequence: TGTGCCACCAGTGATTTCCAGGGGAATGAGCAGTTCTTC.

This chain connects TRBV20-1 to TRBJ1-2; D uncertain. The CDR3 contains 15 residues. Trimming removed 0 bases from V and 7 bases from J, with 18 bases in between. CDR1 and CDR2 (germline): DFQATT, SNEGSKA (reference sequence). CDR3 region: CSARDWTRRAGGYTF. In DNA, the CDR3 is TGCAGTGCTAGAGATTGGACGAGGAGGGCGGGTGGCTACACCTTC.

V usage is TRBV20-1 and J usage is TRBJ1-5; no definite D call. Trimming left V 0 bases short and J 4 bases short, with 7 bases between. The CDR3 contains 13 residues. The germline CDR1 and CDR2 sequences are DFQATT and SNEGSKA (reference sequence). CDR3 region: CSARDAGNQPQHF. As DNA, the CDR3 is TGCAGTGCTAGAGACGCGGGTAATCAGCCCCAGCATTTT.

The chain recombines TRBV18 with TRBJ1-1; 7 bases line up with TRBD1. V shed 4 bases, J shed 6 bases, and the junction held 5 bases outside the gene matches. This CDR3 region has 13 residues. CDR1 KGHSH and CDR2 LQKENI come from the germline V gene. CDR3 in DNA: TGTGCCAGCTCACTTCAGGGGGGCTCTGAAGCTTTCTTT. Translating it yields CASSLQGGSEAFF. The complete variable domain, with remaining parts taken from reference TRBV18 and TRBJ1-1, reads NAGVMQNPRHLVRRRGQEARLRCSPMKGHSHVYWYRQLPEEGLKFMVYLQKENIIDESGMPKERFSAEFPKEGPSILRIQQVVRGDSAAYFCASSLQGGSEAFFGQGTRLTVV.

This clonotype was counted a few times. V is TRBV9 and J is TRBJ2-1, with unresolved D. Germline CDR1 SGDLS, CDR2 YYNGEE. V lost 0 bases, J lost 7 bases, and 5 bases lay in between. The length of the CDR3 is 12 residues. CDR3 amino acids: CASSVEENEQFF. Written as DNA, the CDR3 is TGTGCCAGCAGCGTAGAGGAGAATGAGCAGTTCTTC. Together with reference TRBV9 and TRBJ2-1, the CDR3 gives the full variable domain: DSGVTQTPKHLITATGQRVTLRCSPRSGDLSVYWYQQSLDQGLQFLIQYYNGEERAKGNILERFSAQQFPDLHSELNLSSLELGDSALYFCASSVEENEQFFGPGTRLTVL.

The CDR3 sequence is CASSLELAGYAYEQYF. Here the CDR3 DNA reads TGTGCCAGCAGCCTGGAATTAGCGGGGTATGCCTACGAGCAGTACTTC. J is TRBJ2-7 and V is TRBV7-2; 8 nucleotides align to TRBD2. The V gene's germline CDR1 is SGHTA and CDR2 FQGNSA. The trim removed 5 bases at V and 2 bases at J, leaving 11 bases unmatched. This CDR3 contains 16 residues.

The V call is TRBV12-3 or TRBV12-4, the J call TRBJ2-3, with D uncertain. V lost 3 bases and J 14 bases, leaving 12 bases between the germline ends. The CDR3 spans 11 residues. In DNA form, the CDR3 reads TGTGCCAGCAGTTTGGGCCGATTGGGGTATTTT. It codes for CASSLGRLGYF.

This chain connects TRBV28 to TRBJ1-1; D may be TRBD1 (5 bases). Trimming took 5 bases from V and 3 from J, leaving 16 bases between them. Germline V gene lookup returns CDR1 MDHEN and CDR2 SYDVKM. There are 15 residues in the CDR3. The CDR3: CASSRPQGRYTEAFF. The DNA of the CDR3 is TGTGCCAGCAGTCGCCCCCAGGGTAGGTACACTGAAGCTTTCTTT.

This clonotype showed up just a few times. The V call is TRBV12-3 or TRBV12-4, the J call TRBJ2-3, with 15 bases identical to TRBD2. The V and J ends lost 4 bases and 2 bases, in that order; junction bases with no gene match: 4. The CDR3 is 17 amino acids. CDR3 protein: CASSSGTSGGHTDTQYF. CDR3 bases: TGTGCCAGCAGTTCGGGGACTAGCGGGGGGCACACAGATACGCAGTATTTT.